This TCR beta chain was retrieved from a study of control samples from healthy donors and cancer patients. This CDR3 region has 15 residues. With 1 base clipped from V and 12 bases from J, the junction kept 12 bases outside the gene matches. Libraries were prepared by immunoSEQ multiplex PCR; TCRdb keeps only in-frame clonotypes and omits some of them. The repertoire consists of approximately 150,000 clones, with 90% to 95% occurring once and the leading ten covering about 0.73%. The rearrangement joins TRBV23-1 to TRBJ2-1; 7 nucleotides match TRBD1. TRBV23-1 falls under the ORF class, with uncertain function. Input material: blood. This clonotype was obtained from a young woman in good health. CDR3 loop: CASSQWGQWETTQFF. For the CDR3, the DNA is TGCGCCAGCAGTCAATGGGGACAGTGGGAAACGACGCAGTTCTTC.